Below, 11 T cell receptor beta chains from the same sample are listed, as sequenced in a study of shared T cell receptors in the human thymus. The protocol was immunoSEQ multiplex PCR, while the TCRdb copy is restricted to in-frame clones and leaves out a portion. Of about 400,000 clones in the sample, roughly 94% were seen once. The material sequenced was thymocytes. These receptors originate from a human donor.

The sample holds one count of this clone. This chain joins TRBV29-1 and TRBJ2-1, with no clear D. Trimming cost V 7 bases and J 3 bases, with 10 bases left between them. Germline assignment: CDR1 SQVTM and CDR2 ANQGSEA. The CDR3 spans 12 residues. The CDR3 sequence is CSGLGVYNEQFF. The CDR3 DNA is TGCAGCGGGCTTGGGGTCTACAATGAGCAGTTCTTC.

This chain joins TRBV20-1 and TRBJ1-2, with a weak D call TRBD1 (6 bases). There are 11 residues in the CDR3. The germline V gene encodes CDR1 DFQATT and CDR2 SNEGSKA (reference sequence). Trimming pared 6 bases from V and 6 bases from J, leaving 11 bases between. The DNA for the CDR3 is TGCAGTGCAATAGGGGGGCATGGCTACACCTTC. This sequence encodes CSAIGGHGYTF.

This chain connects TRBV27 to TRBJ2-1, with D possibly being TRBD1 (5 bases). Trimming cost V 7 bases and J 4 bases, with 20 bases left between them. Looked up from germline, CDR1 is MNHEY and CDR2 is SMNVEV (reference sequence). This CDR3 has 16 residues. The CDR3 DNA reads as TGTGCCAGCAACCCCTCAGGGCCCATACCTTACAATGAGCAGTTCTTC. Translating gives CASNPSGPIPYNEQFF.

The chain uses TRBV28 and TRBJ2-7, with D possibly being TRBD2 (6 bases). In germline, CDR1 is MDHEN, CDR2 SYDVKM. Trimming took 6 bases from V and 3 from J, leaving 15 bases between them. This CDR3 is built from 14 residues. The CDR3 DNA sequence: TGTGCCAGCAGACCGGAGGGTAACCGCTACGAGCAGTACTTC. Its protein product is CASRPEGNRYEQYF. The full variable domain, completed using reference TRBV28 and TRBJ2-7, is DVKVTQSSRYLVKRTGEKVFLECVQDMDHENMFWYRQDPGLGLRLIYFSYDVKMKEKGDIPEGYSVSREKKERFSLILESASTNQTSMYLCASRPEGNRYEQYFGPGTRLTVT.

This clone was seen a few times. The rearrangement joins TRBV7-2 to TRBJ2-1, with 11 bases fitting TRBD2. The CDR3 has 16 amino acids. Losses at the gene ends were 1 base for V and 8 bases for J; bases not matched to a gene: 7. CDR1 SGHTA and CDR2 FQGNSA come from the germline V gene. CDR3 sequence: CASSLDPTSGNDEQFF. CDR3 DNA sequence: TGTGCCAGCAGCTTAGATCCGACTAGCGGGAATGATGAGCAGTTCTTC. Complete variable domain (other parts from reference TRBV7-2 and TRBJ2-1): GAGVSQSPSNKVTEKGKDVELRCDPISGHTALYWYRQSLGQGLEFLIYFQGNSAPDKSGLPSDRFSAERTGGSVSTLTIQRTQQEDSAVYLCASSLDPTSGNDEQFFGPGTRLTVL.

This clone showed up just once. The chain carries TRBV13 and TRBJ2-7; D may be TRBD1 or TRBD2 (5 bases each). CDR3 length: 16 amino acids. CDR1 is PRHDT and CDR2 is FYEKMQ in the germline V gene (reference sequence). Deletions cut 5 bases from V and 2 bases from J, with 19 bases between. The CDR3 sequence is CASSRRTPRGAYEQYF. The CDR3 DNA is TGTGCCAGCAGCCGCCGCACTCCTAGGGGAGCCTACGAGCAGTACTTC.

The V call is TRBV7-9, the J call TRBJ1-3, with D possibly matching TRBD1 (5 bases). Trimming left V 0 bases short and J 0 bases short, with 15 bases between. The CDR3 extends over 18 amino acids. Per the germline V gene, CDR1 is SEHNR and CDR2 is FQNEAQ (reference sequence). The CDR3 spells CASSLARGTGISGNTIYF. In DNA form, the CDR3 reads TGTGCCAGCAGCTTAGCTCGGGGAACAGGCATCTCTGGAAACACCATATATTTT. Full variable domain (rest looked up from reference TRBV7-9 and TRBJ1-3): DTGVSQNPRHKITKRGQNVTFRCDPISEHNRLYWYRQTLGQGPEFLTYFQNEAQLEKSRLLSDRFSAERPKGSFSTLEIQRTEQGDSAMYLCASSLARGTGISGNTIYFGEGSWLTVV.

This clone appeared a single time. J is TRBJ2-1 and V is TRBV30; D is undetermined. The CDR3 spans 15 residues. V gave up 5 bases and J gave up 0 bases, with 14 bases separating them. Germline loops: CDR1 GTSNPN, CDR2 SVGIG (reference sequence). For the CDR3, the DNA is TGTGCCTGGGGTAGTGGAAGATTCTCCTACAATGAGCAGTTCTTC. It encodes CAWGSGRFSYNEQFF.

This chain joins TRBV20-1 and TRBJ2-1; D possibly matches TRBD1 or TRBD2 (6 bases each). The germline gives CDR1 DFQATT, CDR2 SNEGSKA (reference sequence). This CDR3 has 11 residues. With 5 bases removed from V and 7 bases from J, the gap between germline ends came to 9 bases. The CDR3 region is CSAEGGNEQFF. CDR3 bases: TGCAGTGCTGAGGGGGGAAATGAGCAGTTCTTC.

The rearrangement links TRBV6-5 to TRBJ1-1; D is ambiguous. CDR3 size: 14 residues. The V gene's germline CDR1 is MNHEY and CDR2 SVGAGI. V dropped 2 bases and J dropped 6 bases, with 13 bases sitting between them. The CDR3, as DNA: TGTGCCAGCAGTTACGAACCACCCGGAGCTGAAGCTTTCTTT. Encoded protein: CASSYEPPGAEAFF.

This rearrangement joins TRBV15 to TRBJ2-7; weak D call: TRBD1 (5 bases). This CDR3 comprises 14 residues. The V end was cut by 0 bases, the J end by 3 bases, with 9 bases between. Germline values: CDR1 LNHNV, CDR2 YYDKDF (reference sequence). The CDR3 coding sequence is TGTGCCACCAGCAGAGATGGGGCCAGCTACGAGCAGTACTTC. This encodes CATSRDGASYEQYF.